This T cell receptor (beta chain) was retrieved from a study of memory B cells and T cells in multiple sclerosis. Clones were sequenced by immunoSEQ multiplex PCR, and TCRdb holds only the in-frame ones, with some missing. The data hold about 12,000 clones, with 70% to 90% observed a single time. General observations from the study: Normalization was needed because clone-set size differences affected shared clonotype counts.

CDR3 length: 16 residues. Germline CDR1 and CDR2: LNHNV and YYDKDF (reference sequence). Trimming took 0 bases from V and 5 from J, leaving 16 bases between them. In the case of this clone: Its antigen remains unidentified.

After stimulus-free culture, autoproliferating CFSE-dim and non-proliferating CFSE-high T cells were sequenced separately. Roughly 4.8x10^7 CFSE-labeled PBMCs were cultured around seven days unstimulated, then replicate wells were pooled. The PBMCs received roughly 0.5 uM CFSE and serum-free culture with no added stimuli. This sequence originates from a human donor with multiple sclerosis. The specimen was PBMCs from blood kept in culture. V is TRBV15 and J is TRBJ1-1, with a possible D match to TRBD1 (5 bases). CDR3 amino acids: CATSRDKAGLGTEAFF. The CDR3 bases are TGTGCCACCAGCAGAGATAAGGCAGGGCTTGGGACTGAAGCTTTCTTT.